This TCR beta chain was captured by sequencing in a study of shared clonotypes between healthy human individuals. The CDR3 totals 14 residues. V gave up 5 bases and J gave up 4 bases, with 14 bases separating them. In germline, CDR1 is SEHNR, CDR2 FQNEAQ (reference sequence). Some clones are missing from TCRdb's copy, which holds only in-frame ones; the method was immunoSEQ multiplex PCR. The sample consists of 2.3 million or so clones, approximately 95% of them appearing once. This TCR came from a man aged 18 to 29 in good health. Some clones in this sample may be carry-over from other donors' samples. This chain links TRBV7-9 with TRBJ2-5; no clear D gene. Sequencing was performed on naive CD4+ T cells from PBMCs. Subset denoted: CD45RA+ positively selected. This CDR3 reads CASSQDLLGETQYF. The CDR3 region has the DNA TGTGCCAGCAGCCAAGACCTTCTGGGAGAGACCCAGTACTTC.